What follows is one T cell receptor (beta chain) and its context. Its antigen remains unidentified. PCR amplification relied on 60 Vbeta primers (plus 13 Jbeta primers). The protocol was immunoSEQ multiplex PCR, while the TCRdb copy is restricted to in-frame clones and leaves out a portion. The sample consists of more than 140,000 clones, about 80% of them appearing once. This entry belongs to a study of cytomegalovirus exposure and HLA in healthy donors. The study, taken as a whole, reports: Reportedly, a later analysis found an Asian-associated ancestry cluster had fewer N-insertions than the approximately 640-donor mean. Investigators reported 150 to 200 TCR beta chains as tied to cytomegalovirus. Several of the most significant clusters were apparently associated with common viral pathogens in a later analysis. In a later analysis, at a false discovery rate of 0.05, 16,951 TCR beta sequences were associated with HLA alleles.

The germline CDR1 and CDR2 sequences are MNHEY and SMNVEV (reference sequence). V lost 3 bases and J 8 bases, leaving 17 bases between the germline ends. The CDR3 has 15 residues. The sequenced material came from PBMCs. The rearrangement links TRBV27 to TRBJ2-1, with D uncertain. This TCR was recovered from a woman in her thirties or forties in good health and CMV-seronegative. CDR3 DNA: TGTGCCAGCAGTTTTTTGGCTAAAGGAGTCCATGAGCAGTTCTTC. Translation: CASSFLAKGVHEQFF.